This T cell receptor (beta chain) was sequenced for a study of blood T cell repertoires in COVID-19. Only in-frame clones appear in the TCRdb table, and some are missing; sequencing was by immunoSEQ multiplex PCR. The table shows 150,000 to 200,000 clones, with approximately 80% occurring only once. The germline gives CDR1 LGHNA, CDR2 YSLEER. Trimming took 4 bases from V and 1 from J; bases not matched to a gene: 10. The length of the CDR3 is 16 residues. Participants reported their clinical history, and cohort assignment relied on those reports. What the recovered Cohort 3 donors had was two negative PCRs, clearance, or symptom resolution.

Sequenced input: PBMCs or T cells enriched from blood (not recorded which). This clonotype was sampled from a woman aged 45-65 years who had recovered from COVID-19. The rearrangement links TRBV4-3 to TRBJ2-7, with 7 positions matching TRBD1. The CDR3: CASSRYIRDSSYEQYF. The CDR3 DNA is TGCGCCAGCAGCCGGTATATTAGGGACAGTTCCTACGAGCAGTACTTC.